Below are 18 T cell receptor beta chains sequenced from a single sample in a study of blood T cell repertoires in COVID-19. Assay used: immunoSEQ multiplex PCR; TCRdb lists only in-frame clones, some missing. Here the sample spans over 14,000 clones, about 91% being singletons. Sequencing was done on a sample of peripheral blood. Receptors were obtained from a human donor in a cohort sampled during active COVID-19.

The chain carries TRBV2 and TRBJ2-6; 8 bases fit TRBD1. Losses at the gene ends were 4 bases for V and 4 bases for J; bases not matched to a gene: 3. There are 15 residues in the CDR3. Germline V gives CDR1 SNHLY, CDR2 FYNNEI. The CDR3 here is CASSGTGTGANVLTF. For the CDR3, the DNA is TGTGCCAGCAGTGGGACAGGGACCGGGGCCAACGTCCTGACTTTC.

V usage is TRBV5-1 and J usage is TRBJ2-2; D is unclear. The V gene's germline CDR1 is SGHRS and CDR2 YFSETQ. This CDR3 contains 13 residues. Trimming pared 2 bases from V and 1 base from J, leaving 3 bases between. The CDR3 DNA reads TGCGCCAGCAGCTTACAGAACACCGGGGAGCTGTTTTTT. Translating gives CASSLQNTGELFF.

This rearrangement joins TRBV5-1 to TRBJ2-3; D not resolved. The V and J ends lost 5 bases and 2 bases respectively, with 6 bases between them. Germline V lookup: CDR1 SGHRS, CDR2 YFSETQ. The CDR3 totals 12 residues. CDR3 coding DNA: TGCGCCAGCAGGCTAAACACAGATACGCAGTATTTT. Translated: CASRLNTDTQYF.

The chain joins TRBV9 to TRBJ1-3, with 7 bases matching TRBD1. V gave up 6 bases and J gave up 7 bases; unmatched junction bases: 19. The CDR3 is 17 residues long. Germline assignment: CDR1 SGDLS and CDR2 YYNGEE. The CDR3 sequence: CASTRSADRAFLNTIYF. The CDR3 DNA reads TGTGCCAGCACCCGATCGGCCGACAGGGCGTTCCTGAACACCATATATTTT.

The chain couples TRBV7-2 to TRBJ2-3; D not certain. The germline V and J ends were trimmed by 2 bases and 5 bases, with 8 bases remaining between them. This CDR3 contains 13 residues. Germline V gives CDR1 SGHTA, CDR2 FQGNSA. This CDR3 reads CASSLQDGDTQYF. For the CDR3, the DNA is TGTGCCAGCAGCTTACAGGATGGAGATACGCAGTATTTT.

The V call is TRBV6-1, the J call TRBJ1-1; D ambiguous. In germline, CDR1 is MNHNS, CDR2 SASEGT. This CDR3 is 13 amino acids long. V lost 1 base to trimming and J lost 3 bases, with 6 bases between them. For the CDR3, the DNA is TGTGCCAGCAGTGAAGGGGCGCACACTGAAGCTTTCTTT. Its translation is CASSEGAHTEAFF.

V gene TRBV2 combines with J gene TRBJ1-2; 7 bases line up with TRBD1. The V gene's germline CDR1 is SNHLY and CDR2 FYNNEI. With 6 bases clipped from V and 6 bases from J, the junction kept 7 bases outside the gene matches. The CDR3 loop spans 13 amino acids. This CDR3 reads CASREGQINGYTF. As DNA, the CDR3 is TGTGCCAGCAGAGAGGGACAGATTAATGGCTACACCTTC. The variable domain in full, completed from reference TRBV2 and TRBJ1-2, reads EPEVTQTPSHQVTQMGQEVILRCVPISNHLYFYWYRQILGQKVEFLVSFYNNEISEKSEIFDDQFSVERPDGSNFTLKIRSTKLEDSAMYFCASREGQINGYTFGSGTRLTVV.

This chain uses TRBV2 with TRBJ2-1, with 7 bases lining up with TRBD2. The CDR3 sequence is 14 residues long. Looked up from germline, CDR1 is SNHLY and CDR2 is FYNNEI. The ends lost 6 bases at V and 1 base at J; junction bases unmatched: 3. DNA of the CDR3: TGTGCCAGCAGGGGGGGGAGTTCCTACAATGAGCAGTTCTTC. The encoded protein is CASRGGSSYNEQFF.

J is TRBJ2-1 and V is TRBV27, with 9 bases identical to TRBD2. Germline V gene sequence: CDR1 MNHEY, CDR2 SMNVEV (reference sequence). Unmatched junction bases numbered 4, after V lost 4 bases and J lost 0 bases. There are 16 residues in the CDR3. CDR3 region: CASSWAGGPSYNEQFF. The CDR3 coding sequence is TGTGCCAGCAGTTGGGCGGGAGGGCCCTCCTACAATGAGCAGTTCTTC.

The rearrangement joins TRBV5-1 to TRBJ2-7, with 11 bases matching TRBD2. V lost 5 bases to trimming and J lost 4 bases; unmatched junction nucleotides: 5. Germline CDR1 SGHRS, CDR2 YFSETQ. This CDR3 contains 14 residues. The CDR3 coding sequence is TGCGCCAGCAGTGCGGGGACTAGCGGTTACGAGCAGTACTTC. Its translation: CASSAGTSGYEQYF.

V usage is TRBV7-9 and J usage is TRBJ2-5; D unclear. V lost 3 bases to trimming and J lost 2 bases, with 4 bases between them. CDR1 SEHNR and CDR2 FQNEAQ come from the germline V gene (reference sequence). This CDR3 spans 12 amino acids. The CDR3 region is CASSFLQETQYF. The CDR3, as DNA: TGTGCCAGCAGCTTCCTACAAGAGACCCAGTACTTC.

CDR3 in DNA: TGTGCCTGGAGTGTAGCGCGGGGTACCGAGCAGTACTTC. Residues: CAWSVARGTEQYF. The chain is built from TRBV30 and TRBJ2-7; a possible D gene is TRBD2 (6 bases). This CDR3 contains 13 residues. Germline V lookup: CDR1 GTSNPN, CDR2 SVGIG (reference sequence). The V gene lost 0 bases and the J gene lost 6 bases, with 12 bases spanning the gap.

This chain links TRBV6-5 with TRBJ2-2; 10 bases are shared with TRBD2. The CDR3 consists of 15 residues. Germline V CDR1 and CDR2: MNHEY, SVGAGI. The junction had 1 base not matched to a gene; V was cut back by 2 bases and J by 4 bases. The CDR3 spells CASSYASGSTGELFF. In DNA form, the CDR3 reads TGTGCCAGCAGTTACGCTAGCGGGAGCACCGGGGAGCTGTTTTTT.

V usage is TRBV19 and J usage is TRBJ2-1; 13 positions match TRBD2. Germline V gives CDR1 LNHDA, CDR2 SQIVND (reference sequence). V shed 5 bases, J shed 6 bases, and the junction held 4 bases outside the gene matches. This CDR3 comprises 15 residues. This chain's CDR3 is CASSPGTSGVNEQFF. CDR3 DNA: TGTGCCAGTAGTCCCGGGACTAGCGGGGTCAATGAGCAGTTCTTC.

This chain uses TRBV7-6 with TRBJ2-1, with 8 bases aligning to TRBD2. CDR3 length equals 15 residues. V shed 5 bases, J shed 6 bases, and the junction held 9 bases outside the gene matches. Germline V lookup: CDR1 SGHVS, CDR2 FNYEAQ. The CDR3 nucleotides are TGTGCCAGCAGCCCGACCGGACTAGCAGGCAATGAGCAGTTCTTC. This sequence encodes CASSPTGLAGNEQFF.

This chain uses TRBV10-3 with TRBJ2-1; tentative D call: TRBD2 (6 bases). The V gene's germline CDR1 is ENHRY and CDR2 SYGVKD. The CDR3 has 12 residues. Trimming stripped 10 bases from V and 3 bases from J, with 10 bases between. CDR3 nucleotide sequence: TGTGCCACCGGGGACTTCTACAATGAGCAGTTCTTC. It is translated as CATGDFYNEQFF.

The gene calls are TRBV28 and TRBJ1-1; TRBD1 matches at 7 bases. Germline V gene sequence: CDR1 MDHEN, CDR2 SYDVKM. The CDR3 covers 14 residues. The ends lost 6 bases at V and 7 bases at J; junction bases unmatched: 11. The CDR3 nucleotides read TGTGCCAGCAGGCAGGGGGGCGCGGCTGATGAAGCTTTCTTT. It encodes CASRQGGAADEAFF.

The rearrangement links TRBV28 to TRBJ1-2; D is undetermined. Germline V gene sequence: CDR1 MDHEN, CDR2 SYDVKM. This CDR3 region has 17 residues. Trimming took 6 bases from V and 0 from J, leaving 20 bases between them. CDR3 DNA: TGTGCCAGCAGATCTCCACAGATAGGATATACTAACTATGGCTACACCTTC. Translating gives CASRSPQIGYTNYGYTF.